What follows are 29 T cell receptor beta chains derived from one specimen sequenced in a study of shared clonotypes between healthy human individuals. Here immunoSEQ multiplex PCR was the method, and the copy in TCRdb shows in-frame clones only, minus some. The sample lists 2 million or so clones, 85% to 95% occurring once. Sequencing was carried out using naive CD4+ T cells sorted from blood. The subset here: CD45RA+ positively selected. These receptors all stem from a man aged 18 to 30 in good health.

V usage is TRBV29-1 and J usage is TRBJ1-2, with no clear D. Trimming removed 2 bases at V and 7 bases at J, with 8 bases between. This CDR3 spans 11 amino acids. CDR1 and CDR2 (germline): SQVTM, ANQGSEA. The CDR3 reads CSVESGSGYTF. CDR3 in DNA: TGCAGCGTTGAATCCGGGAGTGGCTACACCTTC.

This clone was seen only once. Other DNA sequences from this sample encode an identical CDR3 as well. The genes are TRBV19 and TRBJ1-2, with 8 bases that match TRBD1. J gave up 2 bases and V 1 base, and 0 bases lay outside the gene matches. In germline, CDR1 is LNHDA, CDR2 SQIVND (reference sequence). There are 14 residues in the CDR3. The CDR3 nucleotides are TGTGCCAGTAGTATAGGGACAGGGAACTATGGCTACACCTTC. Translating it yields CASSIGTGNYGYTF.

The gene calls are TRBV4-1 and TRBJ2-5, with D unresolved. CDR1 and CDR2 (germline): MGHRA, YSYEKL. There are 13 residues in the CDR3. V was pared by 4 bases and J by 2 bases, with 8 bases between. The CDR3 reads CASSRVRQETQYF. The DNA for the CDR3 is TGCGCCAGCAGCCGCGTCAGACAAGAGACCCAGTACTTC.

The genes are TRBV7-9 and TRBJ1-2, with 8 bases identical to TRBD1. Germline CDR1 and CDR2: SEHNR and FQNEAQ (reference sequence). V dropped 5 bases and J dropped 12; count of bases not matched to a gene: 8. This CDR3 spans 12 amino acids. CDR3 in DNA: TGTGCCAGCAGCCGGACAGGGAATGAGGACACCTTC. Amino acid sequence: CASSRTGNEDTF.

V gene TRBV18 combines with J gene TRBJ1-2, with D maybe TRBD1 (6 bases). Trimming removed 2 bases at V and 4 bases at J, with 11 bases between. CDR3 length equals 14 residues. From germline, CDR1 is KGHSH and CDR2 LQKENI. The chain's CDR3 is CASSPDGQTYGYTF. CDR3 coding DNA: TGTGCCAGCTCACCAGACGGACAGACCTATGGCTACACCTTC.

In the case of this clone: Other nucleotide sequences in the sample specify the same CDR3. The CDR3 spells CASSPGLEETQYF. The CDR3 DNA reads as TGCGCCAGCAGCCCCGGACTAGAGGAGACCCAGTACTTC. The rearrangement joins TRBV5-1 to TRBJ2-5; TRBD2 agrees at 7 bases. This CDR3 comprises 13 residues. The V segment lost 4 bases and the J segment 5 bases; nucleotides outside the gene matches: 5. CDR1 SGHRS and CDR2 YFSETQ come from the germline V gene.

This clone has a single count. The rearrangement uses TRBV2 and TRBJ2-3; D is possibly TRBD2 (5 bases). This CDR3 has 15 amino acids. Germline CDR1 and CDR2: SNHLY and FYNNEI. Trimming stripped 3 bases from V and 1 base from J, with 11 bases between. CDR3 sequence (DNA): TGTGCCAGCAGTGAGGGAGCGTCCGGCACAGATACGCAGTATTTT. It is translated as CASSEGASGTDTQYF.

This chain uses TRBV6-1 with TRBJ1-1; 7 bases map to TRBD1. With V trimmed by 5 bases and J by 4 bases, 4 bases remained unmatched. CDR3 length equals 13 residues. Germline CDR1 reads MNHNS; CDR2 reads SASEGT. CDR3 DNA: TGTGCCAGCAGTTTGCGACAGGGCACTGAAGCTTTCTTT. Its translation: CASSLRQGTEAFF.

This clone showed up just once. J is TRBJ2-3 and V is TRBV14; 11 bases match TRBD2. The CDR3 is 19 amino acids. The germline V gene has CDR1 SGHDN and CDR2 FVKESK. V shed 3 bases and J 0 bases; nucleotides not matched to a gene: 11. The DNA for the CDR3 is TGTGCCAGCAGCCAGAGGCATGGGACTAGCGGAGCTAGCACAGATACGCAGTATTTT. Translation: CASSQRHGTSGASTDTQYF.

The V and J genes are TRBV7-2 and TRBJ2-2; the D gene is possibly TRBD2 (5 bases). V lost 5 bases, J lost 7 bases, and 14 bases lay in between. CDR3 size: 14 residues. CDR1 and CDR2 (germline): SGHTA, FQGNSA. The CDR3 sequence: CASSRQRASGELFF. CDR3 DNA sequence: TGTGCCAGCAGCCGCCAGAGGGCGAGCGGGGAGCTGTTTTTT.

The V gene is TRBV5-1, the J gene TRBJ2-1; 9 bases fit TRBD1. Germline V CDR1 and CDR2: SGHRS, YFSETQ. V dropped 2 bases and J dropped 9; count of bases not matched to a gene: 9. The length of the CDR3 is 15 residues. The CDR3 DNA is TGCGCCAGCAGCTTTGGGGACAGGGTCAAGGGTGAGCAGTTCTTC. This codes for CASSFGDRVKGEQFF.

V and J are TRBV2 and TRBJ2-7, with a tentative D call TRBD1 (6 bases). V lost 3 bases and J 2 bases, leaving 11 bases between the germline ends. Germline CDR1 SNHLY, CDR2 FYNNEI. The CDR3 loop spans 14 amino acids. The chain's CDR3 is CASSEPTGAYEQYF. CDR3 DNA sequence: TGTGCCAGCAGTGAGCCGACAGGAGCCTACGAGCAGTACTTC.

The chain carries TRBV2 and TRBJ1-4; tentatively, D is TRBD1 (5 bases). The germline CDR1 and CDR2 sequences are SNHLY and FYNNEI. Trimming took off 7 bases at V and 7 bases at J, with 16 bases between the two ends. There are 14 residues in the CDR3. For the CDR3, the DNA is TGTGCCAGCAAAGTGGGGGGATTGGGTGAAAAACTGTTTTTT. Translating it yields CASKVGGLGEKLFF.

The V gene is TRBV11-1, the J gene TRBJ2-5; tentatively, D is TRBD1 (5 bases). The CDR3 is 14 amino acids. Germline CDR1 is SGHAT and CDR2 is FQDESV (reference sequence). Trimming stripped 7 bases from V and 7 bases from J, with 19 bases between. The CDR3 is CASTVSGLSRTQYF. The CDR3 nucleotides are TGTGCCAGCACCGTCTCAGGGCTTTCAAGGACCCAGTACTTC.

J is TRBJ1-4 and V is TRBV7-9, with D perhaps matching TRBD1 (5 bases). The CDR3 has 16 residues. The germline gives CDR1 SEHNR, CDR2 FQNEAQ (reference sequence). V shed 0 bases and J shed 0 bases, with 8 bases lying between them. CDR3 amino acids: CASSLAGGATNEKLFF. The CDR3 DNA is TGTGCCAGCAGCTTAGCTGGGGGTGCAACTAATGAAAAACTGTTTTTT.

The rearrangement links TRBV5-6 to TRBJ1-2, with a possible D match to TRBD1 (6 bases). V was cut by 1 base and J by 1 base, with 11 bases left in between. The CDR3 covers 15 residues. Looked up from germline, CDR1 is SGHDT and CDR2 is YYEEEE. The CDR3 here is CASSLRGRFNYGYTF. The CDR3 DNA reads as TGTGCCAGCAGCTTGAGGGGGAGATTTAACTATGGCTACACCTTC.

CDR3 region: CASSQDNGGAYEQYF. The CDR3 bases are TGCGCCAGCAGCCAAGATAACGGGGGCGCATACGAGCAGTACTTC. The V gene is TRBV4-1, the J gene TRBJ2-7, with D tentatively TRBD1 or TRBD2 (6 bases each). This CDR3 has 15 amino acids. Germline loops: CDR1 MGHRA, CDR2 YSYEKL. V lost 0 bases and J 4 bases, leaving 13 bases between the germline ends.

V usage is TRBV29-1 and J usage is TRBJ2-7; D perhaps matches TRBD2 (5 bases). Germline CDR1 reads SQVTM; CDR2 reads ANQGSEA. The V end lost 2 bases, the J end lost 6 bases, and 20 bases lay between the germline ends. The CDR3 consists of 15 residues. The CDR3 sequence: CSVENQDLASSEQYF. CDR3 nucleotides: TGCAGCGTTGAAAATCAGGACTTAGCTTCTAGCGAGCAGTACTTC.

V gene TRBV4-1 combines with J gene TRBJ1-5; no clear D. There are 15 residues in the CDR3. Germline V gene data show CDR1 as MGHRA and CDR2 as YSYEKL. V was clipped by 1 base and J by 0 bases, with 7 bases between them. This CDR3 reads CASSQVVHSNQPQHF. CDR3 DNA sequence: TGCGCCAGCAGCCAAGTCGTGCATAGCAATCAGCCCCAGCATTTT.

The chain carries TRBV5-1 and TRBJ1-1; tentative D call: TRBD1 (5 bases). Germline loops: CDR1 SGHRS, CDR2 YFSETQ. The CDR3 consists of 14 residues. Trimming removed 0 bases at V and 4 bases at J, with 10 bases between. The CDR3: CASSLVGALTEAFF. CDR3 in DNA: TGCGCCAGCAGCTTGGTAGGGGCCCTCACTGAAGCTTTCTTT.

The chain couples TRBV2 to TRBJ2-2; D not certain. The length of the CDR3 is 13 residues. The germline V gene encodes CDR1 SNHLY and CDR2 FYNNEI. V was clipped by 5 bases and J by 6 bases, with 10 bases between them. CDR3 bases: TGTGCCAGCAGTCGTCCTAGTCCCGGGGAGCTGTTTTTT. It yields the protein CASSRPSPGELFF.

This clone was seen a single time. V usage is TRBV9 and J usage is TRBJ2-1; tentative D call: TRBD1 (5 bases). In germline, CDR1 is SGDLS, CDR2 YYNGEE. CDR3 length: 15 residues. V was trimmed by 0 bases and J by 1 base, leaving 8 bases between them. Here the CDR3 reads CASSVDDSSYNEQFF. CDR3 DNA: TGTGCCAGCAGCGTAGATGACAGTTCCTACAATGAGCAGTTCTTC.

This CDR3 reads CASSLDRTSGNTIYF. The CDR3, as DNA: TGCGCCAGCAGCCTGGACAGGACTTCTGGAAACACCATATATTTT. V gene TRBV5-1 combines with J gene TRBJ1-3; 7 bases agree with TRBD1. The V and J ends lost 4 bases and 1 base, in that order; junction bases with no gene match: 5. The CDR3 totals 15 residues. Looked up from germline, CDR1 is SGHRS and CDR2 is YFSETQ.

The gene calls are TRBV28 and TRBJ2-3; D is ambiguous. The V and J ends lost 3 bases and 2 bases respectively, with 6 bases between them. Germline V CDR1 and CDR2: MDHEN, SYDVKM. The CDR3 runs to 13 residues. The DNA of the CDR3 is TGTGCCAGCAGTTTCGGCATCACAGATACGCAGTATTTT. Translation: CASSFGITDTQYF.

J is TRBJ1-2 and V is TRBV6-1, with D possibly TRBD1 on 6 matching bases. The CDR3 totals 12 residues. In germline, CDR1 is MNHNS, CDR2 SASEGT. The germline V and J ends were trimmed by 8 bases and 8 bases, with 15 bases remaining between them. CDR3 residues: CASSQGGGGYTF. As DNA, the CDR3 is TGTGCCAGCTCACAGGGAGGTGGGGGCTACACCTTC.

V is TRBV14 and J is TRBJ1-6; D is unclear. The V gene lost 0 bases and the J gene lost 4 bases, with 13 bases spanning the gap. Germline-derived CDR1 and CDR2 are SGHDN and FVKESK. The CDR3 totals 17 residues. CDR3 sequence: CASSQELRGPYNSPLHF. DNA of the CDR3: TGTGCCAGCAGCCAAGAACTACGAGGTCCTTATAATTCACCCCTCCACTTT.

CDR3 in DNA: TGTGCCAGCAGTCGTCAGGGGGCATCCGATACGCAGTATTTT. Translation: CASSRQGASDTQYF. V usage is TRBV6-6 and J usage is TRBJ2-3; 8 bases align to TRBD1. The CDR3 sequence is 14 residues long. The V segment lost 5 bases and the J segment 6 bases; nucleotides outside the gene matches: 7. Germline V lookup: CDR1 MNHNY, CDR2 SVGAGI (reference sequence).

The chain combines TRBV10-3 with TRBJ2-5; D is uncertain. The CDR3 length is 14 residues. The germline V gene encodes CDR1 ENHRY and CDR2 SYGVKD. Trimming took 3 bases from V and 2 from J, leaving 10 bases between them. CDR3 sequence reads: CAISEVLGQETQYF. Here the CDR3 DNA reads TGTGCCATCAGTGAAGTTCTAGGACAAGAGACCCAGTACTTC.

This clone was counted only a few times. CDR3 nucleotide sequence: TGTGCCAGCAGCCCGGGGCGGGGGACTGAAGCTTTCTTT. As protein: CASSPGRGTEAFF. V is TRBV6-5 and J is TRBJ1-1; possibly TRBD1 for D (5 bases). CDR3 size: 13 residues. Between the trimmed V and J ends, which lost 6 bases and 5 bases, there was a span of 13 bases. Germline V gives CDR1 MNHEY, CDR2 SVGAGI.